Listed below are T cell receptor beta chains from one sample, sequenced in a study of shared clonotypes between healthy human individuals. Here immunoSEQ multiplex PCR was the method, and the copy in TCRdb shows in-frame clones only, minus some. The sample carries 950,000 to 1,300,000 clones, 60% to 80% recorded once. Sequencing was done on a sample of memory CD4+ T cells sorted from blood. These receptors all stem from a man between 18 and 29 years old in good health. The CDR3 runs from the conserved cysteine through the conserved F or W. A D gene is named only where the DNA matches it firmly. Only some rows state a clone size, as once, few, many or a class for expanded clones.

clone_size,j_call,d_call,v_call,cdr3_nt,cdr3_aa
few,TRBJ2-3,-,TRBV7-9,TGTGCCAGCAGCTTGGAAAAGAGATTAGATACGCAGTATTTT,CASSLEKRLDTQYF
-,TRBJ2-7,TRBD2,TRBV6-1,TGTGCCAGCGGGGACTACCCTACCTACGAGCAGTACTTC,CASGDYPTYEQYF
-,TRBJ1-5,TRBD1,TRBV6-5,TGTGCCAGCAGGACAGGGGACAATCAGCCCCAGCATTTT,CASRTGDNQPQHF
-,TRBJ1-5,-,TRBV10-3,TGTGCCATCGGACAGCCCAATCAGCCCCAGCATTTT,CAIGQPNQPQHF
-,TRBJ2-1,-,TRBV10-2,TGCGCCAGCAGTGAGTCACAGGAGCAGTTCTTC,CASSESQEQFF
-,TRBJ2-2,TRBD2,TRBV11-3,TGTGCCAGCAGCTCAACCGGACTAGCAGGTCCCGGGGAGCTGTTTTTT,CASSSTGLAGPGELFF
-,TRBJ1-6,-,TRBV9,TGTGCCAGCAGCGCGGGAGGTGCAATGTCACCCCTCCACTTT,CASSAGGAMSPLHF
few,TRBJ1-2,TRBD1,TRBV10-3,TGTGCCATCAGTGACCACTTGACAGGGATAGGTGGCTACACCTTC,CAISDHLTGIGGYTF
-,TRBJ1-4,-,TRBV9,TGTGCCAGCAGCGCACAGGGCAGAGGTGAAAAACTGTTTTTT,CASSAQGRGEKLFF
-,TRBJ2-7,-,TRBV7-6,TGTGCCAGCAGCTTAGCGGCGGAATACGAGCAGTACTTC,CASSLAAEYEQYF
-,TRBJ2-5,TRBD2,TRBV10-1,TGCGCCAGCAGTGAATCTAGCGGGACGGGAGAGACCCAGTACTTC,CASSESSGTGETQYF